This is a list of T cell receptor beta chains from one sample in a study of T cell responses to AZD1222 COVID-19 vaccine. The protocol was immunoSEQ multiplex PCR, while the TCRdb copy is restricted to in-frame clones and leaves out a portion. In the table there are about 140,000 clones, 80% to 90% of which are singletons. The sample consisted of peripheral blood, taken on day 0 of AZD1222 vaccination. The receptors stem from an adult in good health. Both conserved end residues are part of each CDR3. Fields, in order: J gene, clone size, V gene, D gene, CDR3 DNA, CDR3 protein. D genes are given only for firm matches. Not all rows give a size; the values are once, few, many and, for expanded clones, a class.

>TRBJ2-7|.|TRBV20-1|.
TGCAGTGTCGGCGGGGTCTACGAGCAGTACTTC
CSVGGVYEQYF
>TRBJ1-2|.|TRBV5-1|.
TGCGCCAGCAGCTTGGAGTGGGTCAGGGCTCACTACACCTTC
CASSLEWVRAHYTF
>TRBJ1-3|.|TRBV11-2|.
TGTGCCAGCAGCTTAGCGGTTGTGGGGTACGGAAACACCATATATTTT
CASSLAVVGYGNTIYF
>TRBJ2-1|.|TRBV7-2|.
TGTGCCAGCAGCTTAGGTAGGGGTGGTTACAATGAGCAGTTCTTC
CASSLGRGGYNEQFF
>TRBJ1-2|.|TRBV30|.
TGTGCCTGGCGCCCTCCGTCAGGGGATGGCTACACCTTC
CAWRPPSGDGYTF
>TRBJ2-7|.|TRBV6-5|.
TGTGCCAGCAACCCGCCCAGGGGTGGCTACGAGCAGTACTTC
CASNPPRGGYEQYF
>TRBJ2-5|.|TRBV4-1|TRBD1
TGCGCCAGCAGCTCTGGGACAGGTCTGGTAACTCGGCAAGAGACCCAGTACTTC
CASSSGTGLVTRQETQYF
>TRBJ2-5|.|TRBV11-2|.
TGTGCCAGCAGCTTAGGAGGGGGGGCTGAGACCCAGTACTTC
CASSLGGGAETQYF
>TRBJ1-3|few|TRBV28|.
TGTGCCAGCAGCCCCGGCAGCTCTGGAAACACCATATATTTT
CASSPGSSGNTIYF
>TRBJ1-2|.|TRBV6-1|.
TGTGCCAGCAGTGAAGTTAAGGGCAGGGAGTTTGGCTACACCTTC
CASSEVKGREFGYTF
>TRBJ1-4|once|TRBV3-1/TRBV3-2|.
TGTGCCAGCAGATACAGAACAACTAATGAAAAACTGTTTTTT
CASRYRTTNEKLFF
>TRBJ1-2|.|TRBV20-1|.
TGCAGTGTGTCCCGTAACTATGGCTACACCTTC
CSVSRNYGYTF
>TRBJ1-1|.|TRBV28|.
TGTGCCAGCACCACAGCCGCAGTCGGGACCTTGAACACTGAAGCTTTCTTT
CASTTAAVGTLNTEAFF
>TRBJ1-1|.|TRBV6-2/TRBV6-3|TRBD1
TGTGCCAGCAGTTCCCCGGGGACAGGGAGAACTGAAGCTTTCTTT
CASSSPGTGRTEAFF
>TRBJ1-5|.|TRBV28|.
TGTGCCAGCAGATGGGTGGGGGACAATCAGCCCCAGCATTTT
CASRWVGDNQPQHF
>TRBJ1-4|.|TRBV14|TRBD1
TGTGCCAGCAGCAGACAGGGCGCAACTAATGAAAAACTGTTTTTT
CASSRQGATNEKLFF
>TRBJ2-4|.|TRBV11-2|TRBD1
TGTGCCAGCAGCGGGAGGACAGGGGAAACCAAAAACATTCAGTACTTC
CASSGRTGETKNIQYF
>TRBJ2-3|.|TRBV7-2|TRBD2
TGTGCCAGCAGCTTCGGCGGGGGGGCAGATACGCAGTATTTT
CASSFGGGADTQYF
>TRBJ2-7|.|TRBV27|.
TGTGCCAGCAGTTTAAGGGGGGACGGGGTGACCTACGAGCAGTACTTC
CASSLRGDGVTYEQYF
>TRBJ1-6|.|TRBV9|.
TGTGCCAGCAGCGTAGGTCCAGATAATTCACCCCTCCACTTT
CASSVGPDNSPLHF
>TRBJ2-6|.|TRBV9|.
TGTGCCAGCAGCGTAGATACTGGGGCCAACGTCCTGACTTTC
CASSVDTGANVLTF
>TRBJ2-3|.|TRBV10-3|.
TGTGCCATCAGTGAGTTGGGCACGGCACAGTATTTT
CAISELGTAQYF
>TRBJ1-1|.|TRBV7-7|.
TGTGCTAGCAGCTCAGGCTTGAACACTGAAGCTTTCTTT
CASSSGLNTEAFF
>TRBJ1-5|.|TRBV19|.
TGTGCCAGTACCTCGCTAGGCAGGCTCTTACAGCCCCAGCATTTT
CASTSLGRLLQPQHF
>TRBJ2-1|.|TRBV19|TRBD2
TGTGCCAGTAGCACTAGACTAGCGTCCAATGAGCAGTTCTTC
CASSTRLASNEQFF
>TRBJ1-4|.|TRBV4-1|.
TGCGCCAGCAGCCAAGTTACGAGACACCTTGAAAAACTGTTTTTT
CASSQVTRHLEKLFF
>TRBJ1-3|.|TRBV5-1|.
TGCGCCAGCAGCTTGGACGCTGGCTCTGGAAACACCATATATTTT
CASSLDAGSGNTIYF
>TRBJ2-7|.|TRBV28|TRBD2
TGTGCCAGCAGTTCCCATAGCGGGAGCGGCAACGAGCAGTACTTC
CASSSHSGSGNEQYF
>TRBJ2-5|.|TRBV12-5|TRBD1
TGTGCTAGTGGTTTGGGGACAGGGGGCGGAGGGGAGACCCAGTACTTC
CASGLGTGGGGETQYF
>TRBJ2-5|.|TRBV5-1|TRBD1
TGCGCCAGCAACGACGGGACAGACCTACTCCAAGAGACCCAGTACTTC
CASNDGTDLLQETQYF
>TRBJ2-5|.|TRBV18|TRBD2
TGTGCCAGCTCACCACTACCAAGCGGGGTCCGGGAGACCCAGTACTTC
CASSPLPSGVRETQYF
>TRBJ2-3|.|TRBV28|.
TGTGCCAGCACCTTCGGAGCCAGGGGCACAGATACGCAGTATTTT
CASTFGARGTDTQYF
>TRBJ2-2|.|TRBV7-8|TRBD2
TGTGCCAGCAGCGGCAGACTAGCGGGGAACACCGGGGAGCTGTTTTTT
CASSGRLAGNTGELFF
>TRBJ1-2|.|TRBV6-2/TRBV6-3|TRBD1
TGTGCCAGCAGTCGCAGGGGACAGCCCTTAGGCTACACCTTC
CASSRRGQPLGYTF
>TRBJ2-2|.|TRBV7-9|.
TGTGCCAGCAGCGCAGGACTACTTAACACCGGGGAGCTGTTTTTT
CASSAGLLNTGELFF
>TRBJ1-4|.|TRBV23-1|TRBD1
TGCGCCAGCAGTCAACCCGGGACAGGTAATGAAAAACTGTTTTTT
CASSQPGTGNEKLFF
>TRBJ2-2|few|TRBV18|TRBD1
TGTGCCAGCTCACCACAACAGGGGGCGTCCGGCGGGGAGCTGTTTTTT
CASSPQQGASGGELFF
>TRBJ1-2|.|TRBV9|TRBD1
TGTGCCAGCAGCGACTGGACAGGGGCAAACTATGGCTACACCTTC
CASSDWTGANYGYTF
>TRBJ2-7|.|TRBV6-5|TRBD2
TGTGCCAGCAGTCCGCCGGGGGGGGGCTACGAGCAGTACTTC
CASSPPGGGYEQYF
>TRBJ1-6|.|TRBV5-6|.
TGTGCCAGCAGCTTGTTAGTGGGGGACAATTCACCCCTCCACTTT
CASSLLVGDNSPLHF
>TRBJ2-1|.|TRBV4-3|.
TGCGCCAGCAGCCAAGAAGGGCCGCCCGCGGTTGAGCAGTTCTTC
CASSQEGPPAVEQFF
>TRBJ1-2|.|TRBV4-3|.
TGCGCCAGCAGCCAAGAGGGCCCGCCCTATGGCTACACCTTC
CASSQEGPPYGYTF
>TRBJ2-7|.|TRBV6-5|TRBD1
TGTGCCAGCAGACCCGGGACAGGGGGCGCGTACGAGCAGTACTTC
CASRPGTGGAYEQYF
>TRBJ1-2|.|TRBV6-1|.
TGTGCCAGCAATGAAGTCGTAGACAGGTACTATGGCTACACCTTC
CASNEVVDRYYGYTF
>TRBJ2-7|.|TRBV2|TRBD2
TGTGCCACACGAGAGTCTGCTAGCGGGAGGGGCGAGCAGTACTTC
CATRESASGRGEQYF
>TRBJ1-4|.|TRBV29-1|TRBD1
TGCAGCGGGGGGGACAGGGGAGTTGAAAAACTGTTTTTT
CSGGDRGVEKLFF